These T cell receptor beta chains were read from a single sample in a study of preoperative IRX-2 immunotherapy in early breast cancer. Some clones are missing from TCRdb's copy, which holds only in-frame ones; the method was immunoSEQ multiplex PCR. The sample has tens of thousands of clones, roughly nine tenths seen once. Source: tumor tissue, taken after IRX-2 immunotherapy. These receptors were obtained from a human donor with breast cancer. Both conserved end residues are part of each CDR3. Fields, in order: D gene, J gene, V gene, clone size, CDR3 DNA, CDR3 protein. D genes are given only for firm matches. The size field is filled for only some rows; it gives once, few, many or a size class.

TRBD1	TRBJ1-2	TRBV7-1	once	TGTGCCAGCAGCCCGGCCGGACAGGAAAACTATGGCTACACCTTC	CASSPAGQENYGYTF
-	TRBJ2-3	TRBV11-3	-	TGTGCCAGCAGTTCAGACCTAGGCCGGGGCACAGATACGCAGTATTTT	CASSSDLGRGTDTQYF
TRBD1	TRBJ1-4	TRBV11-3	-	TGTGCCAGCAGCACATCGCCGGGACAGCTGAATGAAAAACTGTTTTTT	CASSTSPGQLNEKLFF
-	TRBJ1-5	TRBV19	-	TGTGCCAGTAGTACCCCCCTTTGGGGTCAGCCCCAGCATTTT	CASSTPLWGQPQHF
TRBD1	TRBJ1-1	TRBV29-1	-	TGCAGCGTTGAACAGGGGGGCACTGAAGCTTTCTTT	CSVEQGGTEAFF
TRBD1	TRBJ1-5	TRBV7-6	once	TGTGCCAGCAGCGTCACTACAGGGGATAGCAATCAGCCCCAGCATTTT	CASSVTTGDSNQPQHF
-	TRBJ1-2	TRBV6-1	-	TGTGCCAGCAGTGAAGGGGGGTCCAGTCGAGGCTACACCTTC	CASSEGGSSRGYTF
-	TRBJ1-5	TRBV30	-	TGTGCCTGGAGTAGTCAGGGAGGGTATCAGCCCCAGCATTTT	CAWSSQGGYQPQHF
-	TRBJ2-2	TRBV5-1	-	TGCGCCAGCTCCTCGGCAGCCCGAACCACCGGGGAGCTGTTTTTT	CASSSAARTTGELFF
TRBD1	TRBJ1-1	TRBV11-3	-	TGTGCCAGCAGCTTAGACAGGGGGCTTTCGGAAGCTTTCTTT	CASSLDRGLSEAFF
-	TRBJ1-2	TRBV11-3	few	TGTGCCAGCAGCCAAGGTGACAGAGAATATGGCTACACCTTC	CASSQGDREYGYTF
-	TRBJ1-1	TRBV12-5	-	TGTGCTAGTGGTTTGGCAGTTGAAGCTTTCTTT	CASGLAVEAFF
-	TRBJ1-5	TRBV6-8	-	TGTGCCAGCAGAGAGACAGGTTTGCAGCCCCAGCATTTT	CASRETGLQPQHF
-	TRBJ1-1	TRBV7-4	-	TGTGCCAGCAAGGTGGATGGGAACACTGAAGCTTTCTTT	CASKVDGNTEAFF
-	TRBJ2-1	TRBV6-8	-	TGTGCCAGCAGTTTTGATTTGACCGGACGGGGCAATGAGCAGTTCTTC	CASSFDLTGRGNEQFF
-	TRBJ2-5	TRBV18	once	TGTGCCAGCTCGCCTACTAAGGATACCCAGTACTTC	CASSPTKDTQYF
-	TRBJ2-1	TRBV5-1	-	TGCGCCAGCAGCCAAGCCTCAGAGTCCAATGAGCAGTTCTTC	CASSQASESNEQFF
-	TRBJ2-3	TRBV6-8	-	TGTGCCAGCAGTTACACGTCACCTACCAGCACAGATACGCAGTATTTT	CASSYTSPTSTDTQYF
-	TRBJ2-1	TRBV5-1	-	TGCGCCAGCAGCTTGGACGGGAGCCGCTCCTACAATGAGCAGTTCTTC	CASSLDGSRSYNEQFF
-	TRBJ1-2	TRBV6-1	-	TGTGCCAGCAGTGAAGCGTCGTTGTCTGGCTACACCTTC	CASSEASLSGYTF
TRBD1	TRBJ1-1	TRBV7-1	-	TGTGCCAGCAGCTTAAATAGACAGGGGGATGCTTTCTTT	CASSLNRQGDAFF
-	TRBJ2-1	TRBV6-8	-	TGTGCCAGCAAGTACGGGTGGGATGAGCAGTTCTTC	CASKYGWDEQFF
TRBD1	TRBJ2-1	TRBV11-3	-	TGTGCCAGCAGCTTCGCCGGACAGGGCGATGAGCAGTTCTTC	CASSFAGQGDEQFF
-	TRBJ2-3	TRBV8-2	-	TGTGCCAGCAGGCCGCGGCAGGGGGCGCGAGATACGCAGTATTTT	CASRPRQGARDTQYF
-	TRBJ1-4	TRBV23-1	-	TGCGCCAGCAGCCAAGATCTTATGCCCGCGGGGGCTAATGAAAAACTGTTTTTT	CASSQDLMPAGANEKLFF
TRBD1	TRBJ2-1	TRBV28	-	TGTGCCAGCAGACGATTACCCCTCCCTAGACAGGGCGTCCCTTTCAATGAGCAGTTCTTC	CASRRLPLPRQGVPFNEQFF
-	TRBJ2-1	TRBV11-3	-	TGTGCCAGCACCCAGAAGGCAGGGGGGTACAATGAGCAGTTCTTC	CASTQKAGGYNEQFF
-	TRBJ1-5	TRBV7-8	-	TGTGCCAGCAGCTTAGGGGCGGGCAATCAGCCCCAGCATTTT	CASSLGAGNQPQHF
TRBD1	TRBJ1-2	TRBV11-3	-	TGTGCCAGCAGCTCACAGGGGTCGGGCTATGGCTACACCTTC	CASSSQGSGYGYTF
-	TRBJ2-3	TRBV15	-	TGTGCCACCAGCCCTAGGCTCGTCACAGATACGCAGTATTTT	CATSPRLVTDTQYF
-	TRBJ2-3	TRBV7-7	-	TGTGCCAGCAGCTATAGCGGACCTAGCACAGATACGCAGTATTTT	CASSYSGPSTDTQYF
TRBD1	TRBJ1-2	TRBV6-8	-	TGTGCCAGCAGGATCTTGACAGGGGGCTATGGCTACACCTTC	CASRILTGGYGYTF
-	TRBJ1-1	TRBV18	-	TGTGCCAGCTCACCACAGGGGGTGAGCACTGAAGCTTTCTTT	CASSPQGVSTEAFF
-	TRBJ1-4	TRBV10-3	-	TGTGCCATCAGTGAGACGGGGGTCAATGAAAAACTGTTTTTT	CAISETGVNEKLFF
TRBD2	TRBJ2-5	TRBV5-1	-	TGCGCCAGCCGCTTGGCGGGAGCGAGGAGGGAAGAGACCCAGTACTTC	CASRLAGARREETQYF
-	TRBJ1-1	TRBV11-3	-	TGTGCCAGCAGCTACTTCACGGGACCCATGAACACTGAAACTTTCTTT	CASSYFTGPMNTETFF